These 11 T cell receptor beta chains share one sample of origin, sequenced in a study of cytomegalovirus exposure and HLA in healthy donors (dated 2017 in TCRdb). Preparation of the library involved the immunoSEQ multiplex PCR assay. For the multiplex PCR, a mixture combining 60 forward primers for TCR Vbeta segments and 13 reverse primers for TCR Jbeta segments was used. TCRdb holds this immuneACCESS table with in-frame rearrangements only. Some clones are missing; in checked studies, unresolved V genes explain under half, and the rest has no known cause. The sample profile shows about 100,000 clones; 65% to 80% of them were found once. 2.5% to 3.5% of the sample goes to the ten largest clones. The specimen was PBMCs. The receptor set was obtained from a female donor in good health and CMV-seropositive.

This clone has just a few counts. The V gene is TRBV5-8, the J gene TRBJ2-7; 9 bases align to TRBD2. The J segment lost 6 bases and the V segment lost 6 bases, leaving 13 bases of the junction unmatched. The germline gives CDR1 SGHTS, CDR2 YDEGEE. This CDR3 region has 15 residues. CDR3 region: CASTPLRLAGFEQYF. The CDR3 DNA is TGTGCCAGCACCCCCCTCAGGCTAGCGGGATTCGAGCAGTACTTC.

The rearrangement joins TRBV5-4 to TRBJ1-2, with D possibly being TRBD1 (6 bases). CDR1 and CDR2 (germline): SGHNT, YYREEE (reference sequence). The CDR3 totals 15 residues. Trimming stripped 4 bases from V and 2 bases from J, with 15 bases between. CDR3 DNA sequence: TGTGCCAGCAGCGCCGGACAGACCCCGAACTATGGCTACACCTTC. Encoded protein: CASSAGQTPNYGYTF.

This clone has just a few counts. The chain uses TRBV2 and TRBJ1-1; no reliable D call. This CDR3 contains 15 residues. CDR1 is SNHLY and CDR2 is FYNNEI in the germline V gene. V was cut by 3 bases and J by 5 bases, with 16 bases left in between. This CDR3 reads CASSEESPGRTEAFF. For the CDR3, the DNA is TGTGCCAGCAGTGAGGAGTCCCCCGGTAGGACTGAAGCTTTCTTT.

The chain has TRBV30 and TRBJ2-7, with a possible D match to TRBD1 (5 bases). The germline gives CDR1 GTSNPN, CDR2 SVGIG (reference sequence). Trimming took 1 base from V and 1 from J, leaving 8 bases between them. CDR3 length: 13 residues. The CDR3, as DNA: TGTGCCTGGAGTGGGGGCGTATCCTACGAGCAGTACTTC. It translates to CAWSGGVSYEQYF.

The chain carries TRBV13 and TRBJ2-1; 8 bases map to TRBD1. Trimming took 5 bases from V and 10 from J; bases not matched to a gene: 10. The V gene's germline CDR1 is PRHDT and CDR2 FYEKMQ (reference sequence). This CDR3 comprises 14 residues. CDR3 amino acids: CASSPADRGYEQFF. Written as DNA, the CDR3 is TGTGCCAGCAGCCCAGCTGACAGGGGATACGAGCAGTTCTTC.

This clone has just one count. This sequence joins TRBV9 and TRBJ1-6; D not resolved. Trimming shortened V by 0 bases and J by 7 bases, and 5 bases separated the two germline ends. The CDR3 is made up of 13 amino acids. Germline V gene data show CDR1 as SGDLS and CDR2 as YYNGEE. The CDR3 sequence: CASSVDGNSPLHF. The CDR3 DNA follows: TGTGCCAGCAGCGTAGACGGGAATTCACCCCTCCACTTT.

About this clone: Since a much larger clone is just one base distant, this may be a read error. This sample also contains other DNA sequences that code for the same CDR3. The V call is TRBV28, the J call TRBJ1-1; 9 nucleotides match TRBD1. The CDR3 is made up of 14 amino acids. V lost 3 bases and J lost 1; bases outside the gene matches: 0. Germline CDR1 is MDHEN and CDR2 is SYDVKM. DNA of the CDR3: TGTGCCAGCAGTTTGGGACAGGGGAACACTGAAGCTTTCTTT. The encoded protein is CASSLGQGNTEAFF. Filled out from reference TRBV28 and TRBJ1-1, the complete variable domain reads DVKVTQSSRYLVKRTGEKVFLECVQDMDHENMFWYRQDPGLGLRLIYFSYDVKMKEKGDIPEGYSVSREKKERFSLILESASTNQTSMYLCASSLGQGNTEAFFGQGTRLTVV.

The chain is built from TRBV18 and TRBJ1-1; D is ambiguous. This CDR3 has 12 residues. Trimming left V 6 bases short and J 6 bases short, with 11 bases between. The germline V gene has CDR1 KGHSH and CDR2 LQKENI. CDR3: CASSAGLPEAFF. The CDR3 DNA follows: TGTGCCAGCTCGGCTGGACTTCCTGAAGCTTTCTTT.

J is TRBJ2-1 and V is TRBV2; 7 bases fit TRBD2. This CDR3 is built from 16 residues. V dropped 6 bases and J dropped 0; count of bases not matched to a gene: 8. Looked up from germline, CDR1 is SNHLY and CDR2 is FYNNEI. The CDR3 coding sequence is TGTGCCAGCAGCGCTATAGCGGGTGACTCCTACAATGAGCAGTTCTTC. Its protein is CASSAIAGDSYNEQFF.

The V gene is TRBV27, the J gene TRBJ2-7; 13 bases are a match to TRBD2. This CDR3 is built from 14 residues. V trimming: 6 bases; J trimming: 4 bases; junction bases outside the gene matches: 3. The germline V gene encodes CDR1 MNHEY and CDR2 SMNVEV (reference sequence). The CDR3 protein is CASRTGLAGYEQYF. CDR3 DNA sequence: TGTGCCAGCAGGACGGGACTAGCGGGATACGAGCAGTACTTC.

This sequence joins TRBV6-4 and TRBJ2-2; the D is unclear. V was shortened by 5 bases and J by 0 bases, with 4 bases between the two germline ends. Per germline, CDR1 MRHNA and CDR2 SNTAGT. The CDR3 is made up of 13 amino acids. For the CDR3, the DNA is TGTGCCAGCAGTCTAGCGAACACCGGGGAGCTGTTTTTT. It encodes CASSLANTGELFF.